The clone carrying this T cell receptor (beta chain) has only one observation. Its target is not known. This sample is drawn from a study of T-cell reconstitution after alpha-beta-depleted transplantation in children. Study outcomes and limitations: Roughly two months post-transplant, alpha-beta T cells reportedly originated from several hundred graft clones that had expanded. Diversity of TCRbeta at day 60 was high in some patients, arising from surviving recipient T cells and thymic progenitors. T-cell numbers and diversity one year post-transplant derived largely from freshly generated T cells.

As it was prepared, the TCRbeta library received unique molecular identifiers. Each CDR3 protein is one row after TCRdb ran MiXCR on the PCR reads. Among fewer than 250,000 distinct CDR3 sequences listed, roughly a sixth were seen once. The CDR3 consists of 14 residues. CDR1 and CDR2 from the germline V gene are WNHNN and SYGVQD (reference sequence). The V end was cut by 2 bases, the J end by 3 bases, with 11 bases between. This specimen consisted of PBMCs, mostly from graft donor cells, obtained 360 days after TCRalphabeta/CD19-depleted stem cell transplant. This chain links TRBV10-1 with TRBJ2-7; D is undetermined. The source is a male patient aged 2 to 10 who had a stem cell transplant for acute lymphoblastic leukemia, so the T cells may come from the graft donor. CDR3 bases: TGCGCCAGCAGTGAGGCCGGATCGAACTACGAGCAGTACTTC. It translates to CASSEAGSNYEQYF.